The 14 T cell receptor beta chains below all came from one sample that was sequenced in a study of T cells after yellow fever vaccination. TCRdb recomputed calls from the 5' RACE reads with MiXCR, one row per CDR3 protein. The sample gives about 630,000 distinct CDR3 sequences, more than 9% of which show up once; 15% is in the top ten. This sample comprised PBMCs, obtained on the day of the yellow fever booster vaccination. The source of these receptors is a man aged 30-40 years who received the YFV17D yellow fever vaccine.

This chain links TRBV6-5 with TRBJ2-5; weak D call: TRBD1 (6 bases). The germline V and J ends were trimmed by 8 bases and 5 bases, with 12 bases remaining between them. The CDR3 loop spans 12 amino acids. Germline V CDR1 and CDR2: MNHEY, SVGAGI. CDR3 nucleotides: TGTGCCAGCGGCGATAGGGGGGAGACCCAGTACTTC. This encodes CASGDRGETQYF.

This clonotype was seen a few times. The chain links TRBV7-2 to TRBJ2-5; D unresolved. The V gene lost 5 bases and the J gene lost 6 bases, with 19 bases spanning the gap. Germline assignment: CDR1 SGHTA and CDR2 FQGNSA. The CDR3 length is 15 residues. This chain's CDR3 is CASSARYRESKTQYF. DNA of the CDR3: TGTGCCAGCAGCGCCCGTTACAGAGAGTCTAAGACCCAGTACTTC.

This clonotype was observed many times. The CDR3 nucleotides are TGTGCCAGCAGCTTAAGGGTGGGGTATAACACTGAAGCTTTCTTT. Protein sequence: CASSLRVGYNTEAFF. V is TRBV7-9 and J is TRBJ1-1; D remains unclear. V was cut by 2 bases and J by 2 bases, with 12 bases left in between. Germline values: CDR1 SEHNR, CDR2 FQNEAQ (reference sequence). The CDR3 extends over 15 amino acids.

This clonotype was counted only a few times. The chain uses TRBV20-1 and TRBJ2-3; unclear D gene. V shed 7 bases and J shed 1 base, with 15 bases lying between them. CDR1 is DFQATT, CDR2 SNEGSKA, per germline (reference sequence). CDR3 length: 14 residues. DNA for the CDR3: TGCAGTGTGCGCAATCGGCTAGGCACAGATACGCAGTATTTT. Protein sequence: CSVRNRLGTDTQYF.

The V gene is TRBV20-1, the J gene TRBJ1-1, with 8 positions matching TRBD1. This CDR3 spans 14 amino acids. The J segment lost 4 bases and the V segment lost 1 base, leaving 5 bases of the junction unmatched. From germline, CDR1 is DFQATT and CDR2 SNEGSKA (reference sequence). The CDR3 spells CSARVTGGGTEAFF. CDR3 DNA: TGCAGTGCTAGAGTTACAGGGGGAGGCACTGAAGCTTTCTTT.

This clonotype was counted once. The gene calls are TRBV6-1 and TRBJ2-2; D is ambiguous. Trimming cost V 7 bases and J 2 bases, with 11 bases left between them. The CDR3 sequence is 14 residues long. CDR1 and CDR2 (germline): MNHNS, SASEGT. In DNA, the CDR3 is TGTGCCAGCACCCCGGGCGTAAACACCGGGGAGCTGTTTTTT. Translated, it gives CASTPGVNTGELFF.

This clonotype was detected a few times. The chain recombines TRBV25-1 with TRBJ2-7; no clear D gene. The V end lost 0 bases, the J end lost 5 bases, and 8 bases lay between the germline ends. The CDR3 extends over 13 amino acids. Germline CDR1 and CDR2: MGHDK and SYGVNS. The CDR3 reads CASSEYADHEQYF. The CDR3 region has the DNA TGTGCCAGCAGTGAATATGCGGACCACGAGCAGTACTTC.

Details on this clonotype: The missing conserved phenylalanine or tryptophan at the end of this CDR3 makes a read error likely. The rearrangement links TRBV7-2 to TRBJ2-2; D remains ambiguous. The germline V gene has CDR1 SGHTA and CDR2 FQGNSA. CDR3 length: 13 amino acids. V was cut by 10 bases and J by 0 bases, with 9 bases left in between. The CDR3 nucleotides read TGTGCCAACGAAACACCGAACACCGGGGAGCTGTTTTCT. Translation gives CANETPNTGELFS.

A note on this clonotype: In this CDR3 the conserved last residue, phenylalanine or tryptophan, is missing, so a read error is likely. The chain employs TRBV4-3 and TRBJ2-3; 7 nucleotides line up with TRBD1. Germline lookup yields CDR1 LGHNA and CDR2 YSLEER. The CDR3 loop spans 15 amino acids. V dropped 1 base and J dropped 6; count of bases not matched to a gene: 7. The CDR3 reads CASSQGDTGVDTQYI. The DNA for the CDR3 is TGCGCCAGCAGCCAAGGAGACACAGGGGTCGATACGCAGTATATT.

V is TRBV12-3 or TRBV12-4 and J is TRBJ2-1; 10 positions agree with TRBD2. This CDR3 has 16 amino acids. Trimming took 5 bases from V and 6 from J; bases not matched to a gene: 10. As DNA, the CDR3 is TGTGCCAGCAGTAAACCCCTGACTAGCGGGCGCAATGAGCAGTTCTTC. It codes for CASSKPLTSGRNEQFF.

In this sample, this clonotype turned up many times. The rearrangement links TRBV6-1 to TRBJ2-5; 8 nucleotides align to TRBD2. The CDR3 consists of 15 residues. Germline CDR1 MNHNS, CDR2 SASEGT. The V segment lost 6 bases and the J segment 4 bases; nucleotides outside the gene matches: 10. CDR3 in amino acids: CASSRLSGRGETQYF. The CDR3, as DNA: TGTGCCAGCAGCCGCCTAAGCGGGAGAGGAGAGACCCAGTACTTC.

This clonotype was seen ten or more times. V is TRBV7-8 and J is TRBJ1-4; D unresolved. Trimming pared 1 base from V and 14 bases from J, leaving 11 bases between. This CDR3 spans 12 amino acids. Germline V gene lookup returns CDR1 SGHVS and CDR2 FQNEAQ. In DNA, the CDR3 is TGTGCCAGCAGCTTAGGATCCCGAGGGCTGTTTTTT. Its translation: CASSLGSRGLFF.

This clonotype was observed a few times. The chain combines TRBV12-3 or TRBV12-4 with TRBJ1-6, with D perhaps TRBD1 (5 bases). The CDR3 spans 16 residues. The V end lost 4 bases, the J end lost 7 bases, and 17 bases lay between the germline ends. The CDR3 loop is CASSSPAGTPNSPLHF. CDR3 nucleotides: TGTGCCAGCAGTTCCCCCGCAGGGACCCCAAATTCACCCCTCCACTTT.

This clonotype appeared a few times. The chain recombines TRBV7-8 with TRBJ2-1; D is ambiguous. Per germline, CDR1 SGHVS and CDR2 FQNEAQ. This CDR3 has 11 residues. Between the trimmed V and J ends, which lost 5 bases and 12 bases, there was a span of 11 bases. The CDR3 protein is CASSPGEVQFF. Here the CDR3 DNA reads TGTGCCAGCAGCCCCGGCGAGGTGCAGTTCTTC.